Listed below are T cell receptor beta chains from one sample, sequenced in a study of cytomegalovirus exposure and HLA in healthy donors. Libraries were prepared by immunoSEQ multiplex PCR; TCRdb keeps only in-frame clonotypes and omits some of them. Found here are 150,000 to 200,000 clones, roughly four fifths of them singletons; the top ten hold around 6%. The sequenced material came from PBMCs. The receptors come from a woman aged 45-65 years in good health and CMV-seropositive. The CDR3 runs from the conserved cysteine through the conserved F or W. Fields, in order: D gene, J gene, V gene, clone size, CDR3 DNA, CDR3 protein. A D gene is named only where the DNA matches it firmly. Part of the rows lack a size; the others show once, few, many or a class for expanded clones.

d_call: TRBD2; j_call: TRBJ2-2; v_call: TRBV28; clone_size: .; cdr3_nt: TGTGCCAGCAGTTTCCTAGCGGGTCCGAACACCGGGGAGCTGTTTTTT; cdr3_aa: CASSFLAGPNTGELFF
d_call: TRBD1; j_call: TRBJ2-1; v_call: TRBV18; clone_size: .; cdr3_nt: TGTGCCAGCTCACCACTACGACAGGGAACAGGCAATGAGCAGTTCTTC; cdr3_aa: CASSPLRQGTGNEQFF
d_call: TRBD1; j_call: TRBJ2-1; v_call: TRBV7-2; clone_size: .; cdr3_nt: TGTGCCAGCAGCTTTTTTCCGGGACAGGGGGTCGGTGAGCAGTTCTTC; cdr3_aa: CASSFFPGQGVGEQFF
d_call: .; j_call: TRBJ2-3; v_call: TRBV4-3; clone_size: once; cdr3_nt: TGCGCCAGCAGCCAAGTAGGGGTGGGTACGCAGTATTTT; cdr3_aa: CASSQVGVGTQYF
d_call: TRBD2; j_call: TRBJ2-3; v_call: TRBV7-2; clone_size: .; cdr3_nt: TGTGCCAGCAGCCCCAAGACTAGCCGAGATACGCAGTATTTT; cdr3_aa: CASSPKTSRDTQYF
d_call: .; j_call: TRBJ1-5; v_call: TRBV18; clone_size: .; cdr3_nt: TGTGCCAGCTCACCATCGGGCAATCAGCCCCAGCATTTT; cdr3_aa: CASSPSGNQPQHF
d_call: TRBD2; j_call: TRBJ2-1; v_call: TRBV18; clone_size: .; cdr3_nt: TGTGCCAGCTCACCACCGCCTAGCGGGAGGTCAAATGAGCAGTTCTTC; cdr3_aa: CASSPPPSGRSNEQFF
d_call: .; j_call: TRBJ2-5; v_call: TRBV19; clone_size: .; cdr3_nt: TGTGCCAGTGGTATCCAGGGTGAAGGGGAGACCCAGTACTTC; cdr3_aa: CASGIQGEGETQYF
d_call: TRBD1; j_call: TRBJ1-1; v_call: TRBV27; clone_size: .; cdr3_nt: TGTGCCAGCAGTTCTTTTTTCACGAGACAGGGCCTGAACACTGAAGCTTTCTTT; cdr3_aa: CASSSFFTRQGLNTEAFF
d_call: TRBD2; j_call: TRBJ2-1; v_call: TRBV5-1; clone_size: .; cdr3_nt: TGCGCCAGCAGCCCTGGGGAGGGGACCGTATACAATGAGCAGTTCTTC; cdr3_aa: CASSPGEGTVYNEQFF
d_call: TRBD1; j_call: TRBJ2-7; v_call: TRBV28; clone_size: .; cdr3_nt: TGTGCCAGCAGTGCGGGACAGGGGGCATCATGGGACTACGAGCAGTACTTC; cdr3_aa: CASSAGQGASWDYEQYF
d_call: TRBD1; j_call: TRBJ2-7; v_call: TRBV9; clone_size: .; cdr3_nt: TGTGCCAGCAGCGTAGCTCCGTCTGGACAGGGAGCCTACGAGCAGTACTTC; cdr3_aa: CASSVAPSGQGAYEQYF
d_call: .; j_call: TRBJ2-7; v_call: TRBV11-2; clone_size: .; cdr3_nt: TGTGCCAGCAGCTCCCCGAGCGGAAAATACGAGCAGTACTTC; cdr3_aa: CASSSPSGKYEQYF
d_call: TRBD1; j_call: TRBJ2-1; v_call: TRBV28; clone_size: .; cdr3_nt: TGTGCCAGCAGTTCTCCCGGGACAGGTGAATACAATGAGCAGTTCTTC; cdr3_aa: CASSSPGTGEYNEQFF
d_call: TRBD1; j_call: TRBJ2-2; v_call: TRBV6-5; clone_size: .; cdr3_nt: TGTGCCAGCAGGACAGGGGGTTCCGGGGAGCTGTTTTTT; cdr3_aa: CASRTGGSGELFF
d_call: .; j_call: TRBJ1-6; v_call: TRBV9; clone_size: .; cdr3_nt: TGTGCCAGCAGCGTAGGGGAGGGAGGGGATTCACCCCTCCACTTT; cdr3_aa: CASSVGEGGDSPLHF
d_call: TRBD1; j_call: TRBJ2-2; v_call: TRBV28; clone_size: .; cdr3_nt: TGTGCCAGCAGGCCACAGGGGGCGCAAAGCACCGGGGAGCTGTTTTTT; cdr3_aa: CASRPQGAQSTGELFF
d_call: .; j_call: TRBJ2-3; v_call: TRBV11-3; clone_size: .; cdr3_nt: TGTGCCAGCAGCTTAGGCCCCGGGACAGATACGCAGTATTTT; cdr3_aa: CASSLGPGTDTQYF
d_call: TRBD1; j_call: TRBJ2-7; v_call: TRBV29-1; clone_size: few; cdr3_nt: TGCAGCGCCGGGGACAGGACCTACGAGCAGTACTTC; cdr3_aa: CSAGDRTYEQYF
d_call: TRBD1; j_call: TRBJ1-1; v_call: TRBV2; clone_size: .; cdr3_nt: TGTGCCACCGCGGGACAGGGGGCGCCTGAAGCTTTCTTT; cdr3_aa: CATAGQGAPEAFF
d_call: TRBD1; j_call: TRBJ1-6; v_call: TRBV6-5; clone_size: once; cdr3_nt: TGTGCCAGCAGTTACGTCGTGACAGGGAATTCACCCCTCCACTTT; cdr3_aa: CASSYVVTGNSPLHF
d_call: .; j_call: TRBJ1-4; v_call: TRBV19; clone_size: .; cdr3_nt: TGTGCCAGTAGTCAATGGACAGTTAATGAAAAACTGTTTTTT; cdr3_aa: CASSQWTVNEKLFF
d_call: TRBD1; j_call: TRBJ1-2; v_call: TRBV6-1; clone_size: .; cdr3_nt: TGTGCCAGCAGTGCTGGGGACAGAGTATATGGCTACACCTTC; cdr3_aa: CASSAGDRVYGYTF
d_call: .; j_call: TRBJ1-6; v_call: TRBV28; clone_size: .; cdr3_nt: TGTGCCAGCAGTTTACCCCTTGGGGGCCATAATTCACCCCTCCACTTT; cdr3_aa: CASSLPLGGHNSPLHF
d_call: .; j_call: TRBJ1-2; v_call: TRBV6-1; clone_size: .; cdr3_nt: TGTGCCAGCAGTGCCCCAGGACAGTACTATGGCTACACCTTC; cdr3_aa: CASSAPGQYYGYTF
d_call: .; j_call: TRBJ1-1; v_call: TRBV6-1; clone_size: .; cdr3_nt: TGTGCCAGCAGTGTTGAGGGAGACACTGAAGCTTTCTTT; cdr3_aa: CASSVEGDTEAFF
d_call: TRBD1; j_call: TRBJ1-1; v_call: TRBV19; clone_size: .; cdr3_nt: TGTGCCAGTAGTATAGATGGCACAGGGGAAAAAGAAGCTTTCTTT; cdr3_aa: CASSIDGTGEKEAFF
d_call: TRBD2; j_call: TRBJ2-1; v_call: TRBV2; clone_size: .; cdr3_nt: TGTGCCAGCAGGCGGACTAGCGGGAGTTATGAGCAGTTCTTC; cdr3_aa: CASRRTSGSYEQFF
d_call: .; j_call: TRBJ2-3; v_call: TRBV10-3; clone_size: .; cdr3_nt: TGTGCCATCCCGGAAGGGAGGAATTCAGATACGCAGTATTTT; cdr3_aa: CAIPEGRNSDTQYF
d_call: .; j_call: TRBJ2-1; v_call: TRBV2; clone_size: .; cdr3_nt: TGTGCCAGCAGCCCCTATCGGGGGGCCTACGGGGGGGAGCAGTTCTTC; cdr3_aa: CASSPYRGAYGGEQFF
d_call: .; j_call: TRBJ2-1; v_call: TRBV9; clone_size: .; cdr3_nt: TGTGCCAGCAGCGTAGTGGGCAGCAATGAGCAGTTCTTC; cdr3_aa: CASSVVGSNEQFF
d_call: .; j_call: TRBJ1-2; v_call: TRBV6-5; clone_size: .; cdr3_nt: TGTGCCAGCAGACCCACGGGAGGGTTCGATGGCTACACCTTC; cdr3_aa: CASRPTGGFDGYTF
d_call: .; j_call: TRBJ2-6; v_call: TRBV6-5; clone_size: .; cdr3_nt: TGTGCCAGCCGGCGGATGGCCTCTGGGGCCAACGGCCTGACTTTC; cdr3_aa: CASRRMASGANGLTF
d_call: TRBD2; j_call: TRBJ2-3; v_call: TRBV5-6; clone_size: once; cdr3_nt: TGTGCCAGCAGCTTGGGACTAGCGGGGACAGATACGCAGTATTTT; cdr3_aa: CASSLGLAGTDTQYF
d_call: .; j_call: TRBJ2-3; v_call: TRBV7-6; clone_size: .; cdr3_nt: TGTGCCAGCAGCTTAGAAGCCCCTTGGGATACGCAGTATTTT; cdr3_aa: CASSLEAPWDTQYF
d_call: TRBD2; j_call: TRBJ2-1; v_call: TRBV30; clone_size: .; cdr3_nt: TGTGCCTGGAGTTTTCCGACTAGCGGACCCTACAATGAGCAGTTCTTC; cdr3_aa: CAWSFPTSGPYNEQFF
d_call: TRBD1; j_call: TRBJ1-6; v_call: TRBV27; clone_size: .; cdr3_nt: TGTGCCAGCAGTTCCGGGACAGCGAGCTCCTATAATTCACCCCTCCACTTT; cdr3_aa: CASSSGTASSYNSPLHF
d_call: .; j_call: TRBJ1-3; v_call: TRBV9; clone_size: .; cdr3_nt: TGTGCCAGCAGCGTGGGGGCCTTAGGAAGAAACACCATATATTTT; cdr3_aa: CASSVGALGRNTIYF
d_call: .; j_call: TRBJ1-4; v_call: TRBV5-1; clone_size: few; cdr3_nt: TGCGCCAGCAGCAGAACAGGGAGTGAAAAACTGTTTTTT; cdr3_aa: CASSRTGSEKLFF
d_call: .; j_call: TRBJ2-3; v_call: TRBV25-1; clone_size: .; cdr3_nt: TGTGCCAGCAGTGAATTCGACTCGCCCTTCACAGATACGCAGTATTTT; cdr3_aa: CASSEFDSPFTDTQYF
d_call: TRBD2; j_call: TRBJ2-5; v_call: TRBV7-7; clone_size: .; cdr3_nt: TGTGCTAGCAGCTTTCGACTAGCGGGGGAAGAGACCCAGTACTTC; cdr3_aa: CASSFRLAGEETQYF